This is a list of T cell receptor beta chains from one sample in a study of blood T cell repertoires in COVID-19. TCRdb keeps only in-frame clones here, not all; method: immunoSEQ multiplex PCR. The sample includes roughly 340,000 clones, about 89% of them seen just once. Sequencing was carried out using peripheral blood. These receptors all stem from a woman in her twenties or thirties with COVID-19, enrolled during active disease. The conserved cysteine and the conserved F or W are not part of the CDR3 here.

TRBV4-2	TRBJ2-1	15	ASSQGLAGEVYNEQF
TRBV27	TRBJ2-3	13	ASSLGVHPTDTQY
TRBV4-1	TRBJ1-5	14	ASSQSADRGYQPQH
TRBV13	TRBJ2-3	14	ASSPGAAGVADTQY
TRBV5-1	TRBJ1-1	17	ASSIVRTNDPSRNTEAF
TRBV27	TRBJ1-4	11	ASSRTGGEKLF
TRBV7-2	TRBJ2-2	12	ASSLERNTGELF
TRBV28	TRBJ1-1	10	ASSLAGGMAF
TRBV9	TRBJ2-2	16	ASSVAGLAGPNTGELF
TRBV27	TRBJ2-1	14	ASSLVGGAPYNEQF
TRBV21-1	TRBJ1-4	13	ASSTRDRSYEKLF
TRBV29-1	TRBJ2-2	13	SVESELGPPGELF
TRBV4-3	TRBJ2-7	13	ASSQERSGVTEQY
TRBV19	TRBJ2-5	14	ASSIYTGGLGETQY
TRBV28	TRBJ2-3	14	ASSLERGAKSDTQY
TRBV6-5	TRBJ2-1	13	ASRLSALSYNEQF
TRBV30	TRBJ2-3	15	AWSWVHVSGSSDTQY
TRBV10-2	TRBJ1-1	10	ASRSGLAEAF
TRBV27	TRBJ2-2	12	ASSAFEGRGELF
TRBV5-1	TRBJ2-7	13	ASSPGSFPFYEQY
TRBV2	TRBJ2-4	14	ASSDRDSRGRNIQY
TRBV20-1	TRBJ2-1	10	SASQSQARQF
TRBV4-1	TRBJ2-2	14	ASSPQLAGDTGELF
TRBV6-5	TRBJ1-5	11	ASTRGVDQPQH
TRBV7-9	TRBJ2-5	13	ASSFREAPRETQY
TRBV7-2	TRBJ2-7	11	ASSLGSPYEQY